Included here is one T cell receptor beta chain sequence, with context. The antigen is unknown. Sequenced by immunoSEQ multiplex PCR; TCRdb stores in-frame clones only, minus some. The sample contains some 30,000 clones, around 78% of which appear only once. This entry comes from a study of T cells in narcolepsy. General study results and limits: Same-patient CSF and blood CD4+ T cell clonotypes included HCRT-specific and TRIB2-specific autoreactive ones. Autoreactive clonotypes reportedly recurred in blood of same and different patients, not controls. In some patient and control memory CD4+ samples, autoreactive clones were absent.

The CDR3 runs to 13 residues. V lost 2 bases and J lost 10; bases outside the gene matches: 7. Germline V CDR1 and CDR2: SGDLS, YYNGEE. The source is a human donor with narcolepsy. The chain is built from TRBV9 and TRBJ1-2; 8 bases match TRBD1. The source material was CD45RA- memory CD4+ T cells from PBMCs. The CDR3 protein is CASSVDRVKVYTF. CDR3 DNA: TGTGCCAGCAGCGTGGACAGGGTTAAGGTCTACACCTTC. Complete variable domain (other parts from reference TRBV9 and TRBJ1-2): DSGVTQTPKHLITATGQRVTLRCSPRSGDLSVYWYQQSLDQGLQFLIQYYNGEERAKGNILERFSAQQFPDLHSELNLSSLELGDSALYFCASSVDRVKVYTFGSGTRLTVV.